The source of this T cell receptor (beta chain) is a study of CD8+CD57+ T cells in acquired aplastic anemia. CDR1 is SGHRS, CDR2 YFSETQ, per germline. Losses at the gene ends were 1 base for V and 3 bases for J; bases not matched to a gene: 6. This CDR3 comprises 15 residues. For sequencing, patients were chosen who had shown expansion of CD8+CD57+ cells by flow cytometry. The TCR beta profiling, which covered VDJ combination and CDR3 sequence, was carried out using genomic DNA as the template. TCRdb itself ran the reads through MiXCR, one entry per CDR3 protein. This sample has under 350,000 distinct CDR3 sequences, with 45% to 65% found just once.

The V call is TRBV5-1, the J call TRBJ2-7, with 8 positions matching TRBD1. Material for sequencing was sorted CD4+, CD8+, or CD8+CD57+ T cells (not recorded which) from PBMCs. The sequence was collected from a human donor with aplastic anemia. CDR3: CASSLSPGQDYEQYF. Here the CDR3 DNA reads TGCGCCAGCAGCTTGAGTCCGGGACAGGACTACGAGCAGTACTTC.